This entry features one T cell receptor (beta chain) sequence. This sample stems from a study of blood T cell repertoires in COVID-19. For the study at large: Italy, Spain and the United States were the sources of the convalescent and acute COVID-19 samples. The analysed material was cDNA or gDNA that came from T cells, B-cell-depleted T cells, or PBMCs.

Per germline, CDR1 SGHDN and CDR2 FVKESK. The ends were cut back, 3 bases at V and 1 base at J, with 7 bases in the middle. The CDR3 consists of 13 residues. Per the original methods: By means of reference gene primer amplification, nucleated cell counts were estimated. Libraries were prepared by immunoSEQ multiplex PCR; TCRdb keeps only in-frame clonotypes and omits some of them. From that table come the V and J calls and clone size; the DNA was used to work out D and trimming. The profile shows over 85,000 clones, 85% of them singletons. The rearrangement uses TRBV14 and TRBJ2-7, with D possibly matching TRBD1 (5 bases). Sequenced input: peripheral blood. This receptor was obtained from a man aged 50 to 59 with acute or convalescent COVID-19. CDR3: CASSQTASYEQYF. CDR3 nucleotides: TGTGCCAGCAGCCAGACAGCTTCCTACGAGCAGTACTTC. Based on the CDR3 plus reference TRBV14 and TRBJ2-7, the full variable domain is EAGVTQFPSHSVIEKGQTVTLRCDPISGHDNLYWYRRVMGKEIKFLLHFVKESKQDESGMPNNRFLAERTGGTYSTLKVQPAELEDSGVYFCASSQTASYEQYFGPGTRLTVT.